This T cell receptor beta chain appears in the sequencing data of a study of blood T cell repertoires in COVID-19. Study information: Sites across the United States, Italy and Spain contributed samples from acute and convalescent COVID-19. T cells, B-cell-depleted T cells, or PBMCs provided the cDNA or gDNA that served as material.

Trimming stripped 3 bases from V and 6 bases from J, with 9 bases between. The germline gives CDR1 ENHRY, CDR2 SYGVKD. The CDR3 contains 13 residues. In the source study's methods: Amplification from reference gene primers served as the basis for estimated nucleated cell counts. Sequencing was performed with immunoSEQ multiplex PCR; in TCRdb, only in-frame clones are kept and a portion is missing. V, J and clone size are those of that table, while D and trimming were read from the DNA. The sample has about 360,000 clones, about 87% seen once. The sequencing sample was made of peripheral blood. This TCR derives from a human donor in a cohort sampled during active COVID-19. This chain uses TRBV10-3 with TRBJ1-5; D is ambiguous. CDR3 amino acids: CAISEAFGQPQHF. The CDR3 DNA reads TGTGCCATCAGTGAAGCGTTCGGTCAGCCCCAGCATTTT.